This TCR beta chain appears in the sequencing data of a study of control samples from healthy donors and cancer patients. The CDR3 runs to 13 residues. Germline loops: CDR1 LGHNT, CDR2 FRNRAP. Germline trimming cut 1 base from V and 7 bases from J; bases unmatched to any gene: 3. Libraries were prepared by immunoSEQ multiplex PCR; TCRdb keeps only in-frame clonotypes and omits some of them. The data show some 130,000 clones, around 90% seen once. V is TRBV12-5 and J is TRBJ1-1; 7 bases fit TRBD1. The receptor was derived from a man aged 18 to 29 in good health. The specimen was blood. In DNA, the CDR3 is TGTGCTAGTGGTTTGGGGACAGGAATTGAAGCTTTCTTT. As protein: CASGLGTGIEAFF.